This T cell receptor (beta chain) was captured by sequencing in a study of CD8 T cells in Susac syndrome. This clonotype showed up just once. Random hexamers were used to reverse transcribe the RNA input (roughly 0.5 to 1 ug). Amplification of TCR beta CDR3 across 54 Vbeta and 13 Jbeta was performed with immunoSEQ multiplex PCR. TCRdb recomputed calls from the immunoSEQ multiplex PCR reads with MiXCR, one row per CDR3 protein. The table records some 200,000 distinct CDR3 sequences, over 75% of them present only once. The ends lost 5 bases at V and 9 bases at J; junction bases unmatched: 8. Germline V CDR1 and CDR2: MNHEY, SMNVEV (reference sequence). This CDR3 has 13 residues.

Material: CD4+ T cells from PBMCs. This clonotype originated in a human donor with Susac syndrome. The rearrangement links TRBV27 to TRBJ2-7, with TRBD1 matching 9 bases. For the CDR3, the DNA is TGTGCCAGCAGTCCGACCGGGACAGGGTTGCAGTACTTC. Its protein is CASSPTGTGLQYF.